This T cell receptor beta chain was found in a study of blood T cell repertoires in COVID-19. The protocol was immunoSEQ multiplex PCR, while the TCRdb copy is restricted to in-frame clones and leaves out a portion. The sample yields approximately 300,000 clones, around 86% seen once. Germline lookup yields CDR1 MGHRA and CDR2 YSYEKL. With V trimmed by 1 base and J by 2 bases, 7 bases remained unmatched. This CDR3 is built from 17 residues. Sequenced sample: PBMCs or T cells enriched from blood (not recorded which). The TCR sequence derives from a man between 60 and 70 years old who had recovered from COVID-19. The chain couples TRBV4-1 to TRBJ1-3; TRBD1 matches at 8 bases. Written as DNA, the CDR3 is TGCGCCAGCAGCCAAGCAGGGGGCAGGGGTACTGGAAACACCATATATTTT. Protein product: CASSQAGGRGTGNTIYF.